Presented here are 30 T cell receptor beta chains from one specimen sequenced in a study of PD-1 blockade in classical Hodgkin lymphoma. Repertoires were generated with immunoSEQ multiplex PCR, while TCRdb's copy carries only in-frame clones and drops some. Counted here are 6,000 to 7,000 clones, 70% to 80% occurring once; the ten biggest clones make up under 3%. All patients experienced relapse after autologous stem cell transplantation, and brentuximab vedotin exposure was variable. With magnetic negative selection, CD4+ T cells were purified from PBMCs that had been thawed. The starting material was CD4+ T cells from blood, obtained at baseline. These receptors were collected from a human donor with classical Hodgkin lymphoma.

This chain links TRBV25-1 with TRBJ1-1, with 9 nucleotides matching TRBD1. Germline trimming cut 4 bases from V and 4 bases from J; bases unmatched to any gene: 4. Germline assignment: CDR1 MGHDK and CDR2 SYGVNS. This CDR3 is 14 amino acids long. CDR3 region: CASSGTGAGTEAFF. The CDR3 DNA sequence: TGTGCCAGCAGTGGGACAGGGGCTGGCACTGAAGCTTTCTTT.

The V call is TRBV10-3, the J call TRBJ2-5; tentative D call: TRBD1 (5 bases). This CDR3 comprises 11 residues. The germline V gene encodes CDR1 ENHRY and CDR2 SYGVKD. V dropped 9 bases and J dropped 4 bases, with 9 bases sitting between them. The CDR3 DNA reads as TGTGCCATAGGACAAGGAGAGACCCAGTACTTC. Protein: CAIGQGETQYF.

The chain couples TRBV19 to TRBJ1-1; 11 nucleotides line up with TRBD1. After removal of 2 bases from V and 1 base from J, the junction contained 12 bases not matched to a gene. The CDR3 has 19 residues. Germline V gene sequence: CDR1 LNHDA, CDR2 SQIVND (reference sequence). DNA of the CDR3: TGTGCCAGTAGTATAAGCGGACAGGGGGCATATCGGGGGAACACTGAAGCTTTCTTT. This sequence encodes CASSISGQGAYRGNTEAFF.

The V call is TRBV6-1, the J call TRBJ2-7; 9 bases match TRBD2. This CDR3 region has 14 residues. The J segment lost 11 bases and the V segment lost 1 base, leaving 9 bases of the junction unmatched. CDR1 and CDR2 from the germline V gene are MNHNS and SASEGT. CDR3 protein: CASSEELAGAKKYF. The CDR3 DNA follows: TGTGCCAGCAGTGAAGAATTAGCGGGAGCGAAGAAGTACTTC.

The CDR3 DNA reads as TGTGCCACTAGAGAAACTGAGACAGGCACTGAAGCTTTCTTT. It translates to CATRETETGTEAFF. V is TRBV19 and J is TRBJ1-1; D might be TRBD1 (6 bases). The CDR3 is 14 amino acids. Germline assignment: CDR1 LNHDA and CDR2 SQIVND (reference sequence). Trimming took off 10 bases at V and 4 bases at J, with 19 bases between the two ends.

In this sample, this clone turned up once. The chain carries TRBV27 and TRBJ2-3, with D perhaps matching TRBD1 (6 bases). The CDR3 loop spans 15 amino acids. Germline CDR1 reads MNHEY; CDR2 reads SMNVEV (reference sequence). V was trimmed by 6 bases and J by 6 bases, leaving 19 bases between them. CDR3 in amino acids: CASRTRDTSSDTQYF. For the CDR3, the DNA is TGTGCCAGCAGGACCCGGGACACCTCCTCCGATACGCAGTATTTT.

The rearrangement links TRBV2 to TRBJ1-5; D might be TRBD1 (6 bases). Germline CDR1 is SNHLY and CDR2 is FYNNEI. The CDR3 has 15 residues. V was shortened by 4 bases and J by 4 bases, with 14 bases between the two germline ends. The CDR3 sequence is CASSGPGQSNQPQHF. CDR3 nucleotides: TGTGCCAGCAGTGGCCCAGGACAGAGTAATCAGCCCCAGCATTTT.

The gene calls are TRBV19 and TRBJ1-1; D call uncertain. The CDR3 consists of 14 residues. V was shortened by 6 bases and J by 0 bases, with 11 bases between the two germline ends. CDR1 is LNHDA and CDR2 is SQIVND in the germline V gene (reference sequence). The DNA of the CDR3 is TGTGCCAGTAGCCCACTTCAGATGAACACTGAAGCTTTCTTT. This codes for CASSPLQMNTEAFF.

The genes are TRBV10-3 and TRBJ2-1; 7 bases are shared with TRBD2. V lost 10 bases and J lost 4; bases outside the gene matches: 10. This CDR3 is built from 14 residues. Germline-derived CDR1 and CDR2 are ENHRY and SYGVKD. The CDR3, as DNA: TGTGCCACCCAAGAAAGCGGGATTTACAATGAGCAGTTCTTC. As protein: CATQESGIYNEQFF.

The chain recombines TRBV19 with TRBJ1-5; D is perhaps TRBD1 (5 bases). The CDR3 has 15 amino acids. Germline V gene lookup returns CDR1 LNHDA and CDR2 SQIVND (reference sequence). V was pared by 1 base and J by 0 bases, with 7 bases between. The CDR3 loop reads CASSIGGYSNQPQHF. DNA for the CDR3: TGTGCCAGTAGTATAGGGGGGTATAGCAATCAGCCCCAGCATTTT.

This clone came up once. V is TRBV6-5 and J is TRBJ2-2; 8 nucleotides align to TRBD1. The ends lost 7 bases at V and 6 bases at J; junction bases unmatched: 10. Germline V gene data show CDR1 as MNHEY and CDR2 as SVGAGI. The CDR3 runs 15 residues. CDR3 DNA sequence: TGTGCCAGCAAAGAAACAGGGGGTGCGTCCGGGGAGCTGTTTTTT. It is translated as CASKETGGASGELFF.

Only one count was recorded for this clone. The chain has TRBV18 and TRBJ2-1; D not certain. The CDR3 runs to 12 residues. Germline assignment: CDR1 KGHSH and CDR2 LQKENI. V was trimmed by 7 bases and J by 8 bases, leaving 12 bases between them. The CDR3 DNA reads TGTGCCAGCTTACCTCAGGCGCATGAGCAGTTCTTC. Protein sequence: CASLPQAHEQFF.

The rearrangement uses TRBV7-2 and TRBJ1-2; D not certain. Per germline, CDR1 SGHTA and CDR2 FQGNSA. V gave up 0 bases and J gave up 1 base, with 24 bases separating them. CDR3 length: 20 residues. The CDR3 DNA is TGTGCCAGCAGCTTAGCCTATTGGGCGACGACTCGAGCCCTTAACTATGGCTACACCTTC. Its protein is CASSLAYWATTRALNYGYTF.

This clone was seen just once. The chain employs TRBV18 and TRBJ2-6, with D unclear. Germline CDR1 and CDR2: KGHSH and LQKENI. CDR3 size: 18 residues. Trimming took off 3 bases at V and 3 bases at J, with 18 bases between the two ends. The CDR3 coding sequence is TGTGCCAGCTCACCCTCGGACGGTCCTGGGCGTGGGGCCAACGTCCTGACTTTC. Amino acids: CASSPSDGPGRGANVLTF.

The chain links TRBV11-2 to TRBJ2-7; 10 nucleotides align to TRBD2. The CDR3 has 17 amino acids. V lost 3 bases to trimming and J lost 0 bases; unmatched junction nucleotides: 8. In germline, CDR1 is SGHAT, CDR2 FQNNGV. The CDR3 DNA reads as TGTGCCAGCAGCTTGCTGACTAGCGGGCGGAGCTCCTACGAGCAGTACTTC. It specifies CASSLLTSGRSSYEQYF.

The chain employs TRBV6-1 and TRBJ2-7; TRBD1 aligns across 10 bases. The CDR3 is made up of 15 amino acids. V was clipped by 8 bases and J by 3 bases; unmatched bases: 10. Germline V gives CDR1 MNHNS, CDR2 SASEGT. The CDR3 region has the DNA TGTGCCAGCGCCCGGGACAGGGGAAATAACTACGAGCAGTACTTC. This encodes CASARDRGNNYEQYF.

V gene TRBV18 combines with J gene TRBJ2-2; D not certain. V was clipped by 6 bases and J by 4 bases, with 12 bases between them. This CDR3 spans 14 amino acids. Per the germline V gene, CDR1 is KGHSH and CDR2 is LQKENI. CDR3 DNA sequence: TGTGCCAGCTCGCCAAGGGTCGGCACCGGGGAGCTGTTTTTT. Amino acids: CASSPRVGTGELFF. The whole variable domain, remainder taken from reference TRBV18 and TRBJ2-2, is NAGVMQNPRHLVRRRGQEARLRCSPMKGHSHVYWYRQLPEEGLKFMVYLQKENIIDESGMPKERFSAEFPKEGPSILRIQQVVRGDSAAYFCASSPRVGTGELFFGEGSRLTVL.

This chain links TRBV5-1 with TRBJ2-7; D not resolved. V was shortened by 3 bases and J by 2 bases, with 9 bases between the two germline ends. The germline V gene has CDR1 SGHRS and CDR2 YFSETQ. The CDR3 runs 13 residues. The CDR3 nucleotides are TGCGCCAGCAGCTACGACGGCACCTACGAGCAGTACTTC. Translation: CASSYDGTYEQYF.

The chain has TRBV6-1 and TRBJ1-5; no firm D call. CDR3 length: 12 residues. V lost 6 bases, J lost 3 bases, and 6 bases lay in between. Germline V gives CDR1 MNHNS, CDR2 SASEGT. The CDR3 reads CASSKDNQPQHF. The CDR3 nucleotides read TGTGCCAGCAGCAAGGACAATCAGCCCCAGCATTTT.

This sequence joins TRBV19 and TRBJ2-7; 8 nucleotides match TRBD1. Germline CDR1 LNHDA, CDR2 SQIVND (reference sequence). This CDR3 is 15 amino acids long. V was pared by 5 bases and J by 2 bases, with 8 bases of the junction left unmatched. CDR3 loop: CASSVGQGPTYEQYF. CDR3 coding DNA: TGTGCCAGTAGTGTCGGACAGGGCCCCACCTACGAGCAGTACTTC.

This clone was seen a few times. The chain carries TRBV2 and TRBJ2-2; 10 bases map to TRBD1. The ends lost 6 bases at V and 6 bases at J; junction bases unmatched: 4. From germline, CDR1 is SNHLY and CDR2 FYNNEI. The CDR3 length is 14 residues. CDR3 sequence reads: CASRGQGRSGELFF. DNA for the CDR3: TGTGCCAGCAGGGGACAGGGGAGATCCGGGGAGCTGTTTTTT.

The chain links TRBV7-8 to TRBJ2-1; 12 positions match TRBD2. This CDR3 contains 18 residues. Looked up from germline, CDR1 is SGHVS and CDR2 is FQNEAQ. Losses at the gene ends were 2 bases for V and 7 bases for J; bases not matched to a gene: 12. CDR3 DNA: TGTGCCAGCAGCTTAAAGGGGTCCGGGACTAGCGGGTTTAATGAGCAGTTCTTC. Translating gives CASSLKGSGTSGFNEQFF.

This sequence joins TRBV21-1 and TRBJ2-7; TRBD1, as called in the table, went unchecked against the DNA. TRBV21-1 is labeled a pseudogene. CDR3 length equals 15 residues. The CDR3 protein is CASSKEGQPANEQYF. Here the CDR3 DNA reads TGTGCCAGCAGCAAAGAGGGGCAGCCGGCCAACGAGCAGTACTTC.

In its sample, this clone was seen once. The rearrangement links TRBV4-2 to TRBJ2-1; 11 bases are a match to TRBD2. J lost 4 bases, V lost 3 bases, and 8 bases had no gene match. CDR3 length: 17 residues. Germline V gene lookup returns CDR1 LGHNA and CDR2 YNFKEQ. CDR3 nucleotide sequence: TGTGCCAGCAGCCAGTCTGTGGGGACTAGCGGTTACAATGAGCAGTTCTTC. It yields the protein CASSQSVGTSGYNEQFF.

The rearrangement uses TRBV11-2 and TRBJ2-1; no firm D call. Between the trimmed V and J ends, which lost 5 bases and 0 bases, there was a span of 8 bases. The CDR3 consists of 14 residues. In germline, CDR1 is SGHAT, CDR2 FQNNGV. Written as DNA, the CDR3 is TGTGCCAGCAGCACCGTTGGCTCCTACAATGAGCAGTTCTTC. Its translation is CASSTVGSYNEQFF.

The J gene is TRBJ1-3, the V gene TRBV5-1; D is uncertain. CDR3 length equals 14 residues. The germline gives CDR1 SGHRS, CDR2 YFSETQ. Trimming removed 7 bases at V and 0 bases at J, with 11 bases between. The CDR3 bases are TGCGCCAGCTGTCCCACCAACTCTGGAAACACCATATATTTT. It specifies CASCPTNSGNTIYF.

The chain joins TRBV11-2 to TRBJ1-3, with TRBD1 as a possible D gene (5 bases). The length of the CDR3 is 16 residues. The germline V gene has CDR1 SGHAT and CDR2 FQNNGV. V lost 7 bases to trimming and J lost 1 base, with 17 bases between them. This CDR3 is CASTTAVGLSGNTIYF. The CDR3, as DNA: TGTGCCAGCACCACAGCGGTGGGGCTTTCTGGAAACACCATATATTTT. The full variable domain, its missing parts supplied by reference TRBV11-2 and TRBJ1-3, is EAGVAQSPRYKIIEKRQSVAFWCNPISGHATLYWYQQILGQGPKLLIQFQNNGVVDDSQLPKDRFSAERLKGVDSTLKIQPAKLEDSAVYLCASTTAVGLSGNTIYFGEGSWLTVV.

The V and J genes are TRBV5-1 and TRBJ2-7; 12 positions match TRBD1. Germline V gene sequence: CDR1 SGHRS, CDR2 YFSETQ. Trimming cost V 4 bases and J 5 bases; bases outside gene matches: 10. The CDR3 loop spans 16 amino acids. CDR3 residues: CASSTPGTGGGNEQYF. As DNA, the CDR3 is TGCGCCAGCAGCACTCCCGGGACAGGGGGCGGGAACGAGCAGTACTTC.

For the CDR3, the DNA is TGTGCCAGCAGCTCCCCTCCTTCGATAGCGGGAGACTCCTACAATGAGCAGTTCTTC. Translated: CASSSPPSIAGDSYNEQFF. The chain has TRBV21-1 and TRBJ2-1; the table gives TRBD2 as D, unverified against the DNA. TRBV21-1 corresponds to a pseudogene. The CDR3 spans 19 residues.

The chain joins TRBV7-9 to TRBJ2-2; 9 bases align to TRBD1. Trimming took 6 bases from V and 6 from J; bases not matched to a gene: 11. From germline, CDR1 is SEHNR and CDR2 FQNEAQ (reference sequence). CDR3 size: 16 residues. CDR3 in amino acids: CASRITGTGTAGELFF. In DNA, the CDR3 is TGTGCCAGCAGAATTACCGGGACAGGGACGGCCGGGGAGCTGTTTTTT.